This entry lists 5 T cell receptor beta chains sequenced from one sample in a study of CD4 T cells in relation to SARS-CoV-2 and coronaviruses. Sequencing was performed with immunoSEQ multiplex PCR; in TCRdb, only in-frame clones are kept and a portion is missing. The repertoire holds more than 20,000 clones, with approximately 72% as singletons. These receptors' targets are unknown. CD4+ T cells from unexposed donors were obtained before the COVID-19 pandemic (2011-2018). Isolation of CD4+ T cells took place after about 10 days in culture. The sequenced sample was CD4+ T cells from PBMCs, cultured in vitro. The source of these receptors is a human donor in good health.

The chain is built from TRBV7-2 and TRBJ2-2, with a weak D call TRBD2 (5 bases). The germline CDR1 and CDR2 sequences are SGHTA and FQGNSA. This CDR3 has 15 residues. V was pared by 5 bases and J by 6 bases, with 16 bases between. The DNA of the CDR3 is TGTGCCAGCAGCATTAGAGGGTCGGGGTCCGGGGAGCTGTTTTTT. Translated: CASSIRGSGSGELFF.

With respect to this clone: The sample has other DNA sequences that encode this CDR3 too. The gene calls are TRBV5-1 and TRBJ2-7, with 8 bases that match TRBD1. V shed 4 bases, J shed 4 bases, and the junction held 10 bases outside the gene matches. The CDR3 totals 15 residues. Looked up from germline, CDR1 is SGHRS and CDR2 is YFSETQ. In DNA, the CDR3 is TGCGCCAGCAGCCCCCGACAGGGGACACCTTACGAGCAGTACTTC. This translates into CASSPRQGTPYEQYF.

This clone was found a few times. The chain uses TRBV7-3 and TRBJ1-2, with D uncertain. V was trimmed by 1 base and J by 1 base, leaving 10 bases between them. CDR1 is SGHTA and CDR2 is FQGTGA in the germline V gene. The CDR3 loop spans 15 amino acids. The CDR3 region has the DNA TGTGCCAGCAGCTTAATTTCAGGAAATAACTATGGCTACACCTTC. Its protein is CASSLISGNNYGYTF. Together with reference TRBV7-3 and TRBJ1-2, the CDR3 gives the full variable domain: GAGVSQTPSNKVTEKGKYVELRCDPISGHTALYWYRQSLGQGPEFLIYFQGTGAADDSGLPNDRFFAVRPEGSVSTLKIQRTERGDSAVYLCASSLISGNNYGYTFGSGTRLTVV.

The chain combines TRBV15 with TRBJ1-2, with 8 nucleotides matching TRBD1. Trimming at V came to 4 bases and at J to 4 bases, leaving 2 bases not matched to a gene. The CDR3 is made up of 13 amino acids. CDR1 and CDR2 from the germline V gene are LNHNV and YYDKDF (reference sequence). The CDR3 sequence: CATSIDRGYGYTF. The CDR3 DNA is TGTGCCACCAGCATAGACAGGGGCTATGGCTACACCTTC.

V gene TRBV9 combines with J gene TRBJ1-1, with a weak D call TRBD1 (5 bases). The CDR3 spans 15 residues. V was trimmed by 0 bases and J by 6 bases, leaving 15 bases between them. The germline gives CDR1 SGDLS, CDR2 YYNGEE. This chain's CDR3 is CASSVALGRDAEAFF. In DNA, the CDR3 is TGTGCCAGCAGCGTAGCTTTGGGGAGGGACGCTGAAGCTTTCTTT.